This TCR beta chain was obtained from a study of blood T cell repertoires in COVID-19. Methods used by the authors: Amplification of reference gene primers was used by the study to estimate nucleated cell counts. Clones were sequenced by immunoSEQ multiplex PCR, and TCRdb holds only the in-frame ones, with some missing. V and J calls and clone size are those listed in that table; D and trimming were worked out from the DNA. The sample carries some 300,000 clones, 85% to 90% recorded once. It was during active infection that Seattle patients were enrolled and then longitudinally followed. Germline-derived CDR1 and CDR2 are LGHDT and YNNKEL (reference sequence). This CDR3 is built from 13 residues. The junction had 5 bases not matched to a gene; V was cut back by 7 bases and J by 5 bases.

This chain uses TRBV3-1 (or the pseudogene TRBV3-2) with TRBJ2-5; 9 nucleotides match TRBD1. This TCR was sampled from a woman aged 45-65 years with COVID-19, enrolled during active disease. Material for sequencing was peripheral blood. CDR3 sequence reads: CASKQGATETQYF. CDR3 coding DNA: TGTGCCAGCAAACAGGGGGCCACGGAGACCCAGTACTTC.